The source of this TCR beta chain is a study of control samples from healthy donors and cancer patients. Germline V gene data show CDR1 as MGHRA and CDR2 as YSYEKL. V gave up 3 bases and J gave up 5 bases; unmatched junction bases: 8. This CDR3 comprises 17 residues. Data came from immunoSEQ multiplex PCR; TCRdb stores just in-frame clones and leaves some out. The sample lists fewer than 200,000 clones, 88% occurring once. The V call is TRBV4-1, the J call TRBJ1-4, with 11 positions matching TRBD1. The source is a woman in her thirties in good health. Sequenced input: blood. The DNA for the CDR3 is TGCGCCAGCAGCCATCCCGGGACAGGGGGGCTAAATGAAAAACTGTTTTTT. This encodes CASSHPGTGGLNEKLFF.